This record covers a single TCR beta chain. Germline V gene lookup returns CDR1 SGDLS and CDR2 YYNGEE. This CDR3 is 14 amino acids long. V lost 3 bases, J lost 7 bases, and 14 bases lay in between. Study processing details: Nucleated cell counts were estimated from reference gene primer amplification. Measured with immunoSEQ multiplex PCR; TCRdb has only the in-frame clones, and not every one. Clone size and V and J calls were adopted from that table, with D and trimming inferred from the DNA. The sample lists nearly 110,000 clones; 76% were seen once. This sample was taken from a study of blood T cell repertoires in COVID-19. Turning to the study itself: The United States, Italy and Spain provided the acute and convalescent COVID-19 samples. T cells, B-cell-depleted T cells, or PBMCs provided the cDNA or gDNA that served as material.

The source of this sequence is a man at least 80 years old with COVID-19, enrolled during active disease. The sample taken for sequencing was peripheral blood. The chain uses TRBV9 and TRBJ2-1; D is uncertain. CDR3: CASSEFLERNEQFF. CDR3 nucleotide sequence: TGTGCCAGCAGCGAATTCCTGGAGCGTAATGAGCAGTTCTTC.